Sequencing of this TCR beta chain was carried out in a study of neurological immune-mediated disorders. Germline V gene sequence: CDR1 ENHRY, CDR2 SYGVKD. The CDR3 is made up of 13 amino acids. With 0 bases removed from V and 5 bases from J, the gap between germline ends came to 8 bases. From the 5' RACE reads, TCRdb called clonotypes with MiXCR, one entry per CDR3 protein. The sample lists 35,000 to 50,000 distinct CDR3 sequences, approximately 15% seen once, with 3% to 4.5% in the top ten. The receptor's source is a woman aged 60-75 years with HTLV-1-associated myelopathy (HAM/TSP). The sequencing input was CD4+ T cells from blood. V is TRBV10-3 and J is TRBJ2-7; D is tentatively TRBD1 or TRBD2 (5 bases each). DNA for the CDR3: TGTGCCATCAGTGAGTCGAGAGGGGACGAGCAGTACTTC. Translated, it gives CAISESRGDEQYF.